These T cell receptor beta chains were read from a single sample in a study of control samples from healthy donors and cancer patients. Sequenced by immunoSEQ multiplex PCR; TCRdb stores in-frame clones only, minus some. The table records some 82,000 clones, 75% to 85% of them present only once. Sequences were obtained from PBMCs. The source is a man aged 55 to 69 with head and neck cancer. CDR3s include the opening cysteine and the closing phenylalanine or tryptophan. Fields, in order: D gene, V gene, J gene, clone size, CDR3 protein, CDR3 DNA. The D gene is left open where the match is weak. Clone size is given for some rows only: seen once, a few or many times, or a class if the clone is expanded.

d_gene: NA; v_gene: TRBV3-1/TRBV3-2; j_gene: TRBJ1-5; abundance: few; CDR3aa: CASSQGDSPAGSGPQHF; CDR3nt: TGTGCCAGCAGCCAGGGAGACAGCCCCGCTGGAAGTGGCCCCCAGCATTTT
d_gene: NA; v_gene: TRBV3-1/TRBV3-2; j_gene: TRBJ1-1; abundance: NA; CDR3aa: CASSQSGPEAFF; CDR3nt: TGTGCCAGCAGCCAATCCGGGCCCGAAGCTTTCTTT
d_gene: TRBD1; v_gene: TRBV4-2; j_gene: TRBJ1-2; abundance: once; CDR3aa: CASSPGGQGEEGYTF; CDR3nt: TGTGCCAGCAGCCCAGGGGGACAGGGCGAGGAGGGCTACACCTTC
d_gene: NA; v_gene: TRBV2; j_gene: TRBJ2-7; abundance: NA; CDR3aa: CASTWDSSYEQYF; CDR3nt: TGTGCCAGCACTTGGGACTCCTCCTACGAGCAGTACTTC
d_gene: NA; v_gene: TRBV27; j_gene: TRBJ2-7; abundance: NA; CDR3aa: CASSPRGYTYEQYF; CDR3nt: TGTGCCAGCAGTCCAAGGGGGTACACCTACGAGCAGTACTTC
d_gene: NA; v_gene: TRBV7-2; j_gene: TRBJ2-4; abundance: NA; CDR3aa: CASSLGGAGTNIQYF; CDR3nt: TGTGCCAGCAGCTTAGGCGGGGCCGGGACAAACATTCAGTACTTC
d_gene: TRBD1; v_gene: TRBV2; j_gene: TRBJ1-3; abundance: NA; CDR3aa: CASGDRGNTIYF; CDR3nt: TGTGCCAGCGGGGACAGGGGAAACACCATATATTTT
d_gene: NA; v_gene: TRBV27; j_gene: TRBJ2-6; abundance: NA; CDR3aa: CASGITSGANVLTF; CDR3nt: TGTGCCAGCGGGATAACTTCTGGGGCCAACGTCCTGACTTTC
d_gene: NA; v_gene: TRBV6-5; j_gene: TRBJ1-1; abundance: NA; CDR3aa: CASSYAPLSRTEAFF; CDR3nt: TGTGCCAGCAGTTACGCGCCCCTTAGCAGAACTGAAGCTTTCTTT
d_gene: NA; v_gene: TRBV7-9; j_gene: TRBJ1-1; abundance: once; CDR3aa: CASSPTFGGAFF; CDR3nt: TGTGCCAGCAGCCCCACCTTTGGGGGAGCTTTCTTT
d_gene: NA; v_gene: TRBV5-1; j_gene: TRBJ1-1; abundance: NA; CDR3aa: CASSSQPNTEAFF; CDR3nt: TGCGCCAGCAGCTCGCAACCGAACACTGAAGCTTTCTTT
d_gene: NA; v_gene: TRBV29-1; j_gene: TRBJ2-1; abundance: once; CDR3aa: CSVPWGGDDNEQFF; CDR3nt: TGCAGCGTCCCCTGGGGCGGGGATGACAATGAGCAGTTCTTC
d_gene: NA; v_gene: TRBV6-5; j_gene: TRBJ2-3; abundance: NA; CDR3aa: CASSYWGTLADTQYF; CDR3nt: TGTGCCAGCAGTTACTGGGGAACCTTGGCAGATACGCAGTATTTT
d_gene: NA; v_gene: TRBV14; j_gene: TRBJ1-5; abundance: NA; CDR3aa: CASSQDDRQPQHF; CDR3nt: TGTGCCAGCAGCCAAGATGACCGTCAGCCCCAGCATTTT
d_gene: NA; v_gene: TRBV28; j_gene: TRBJ2-7; abundance: NA; CDR3aa: CASYGANSYEQYF; CDR3nt: TGTGCCAGCTACGGAGCCAACTCCTACGAGCAGTACTTC
d_gene: NA; v_gene: TRBV28; j_gene: TRBJ2-1; abundance: NA; CDR3aa: CASSRGGSPTEFF; CDR3nt: TGTGCCAGCAGCCGTGGGGGGAGCCCGACCGAGTTCTTC
d_gene: NA; v_gene: TRBV20-1; j_gene: TRBJ2-3; abundance: NA; CDR3aa: CSYLTWDTQYF; CDR3nt: TGCAGCTACCTAACTTGGGATACGCAGTATTTT
d_gene: TRBD1; v_gene: TRBV7-2; j_gene: TRBJ1-2; abundance: NA; CDR3aa: CASSPGGQGVRGYTF; CDR3nt: TGTGCCAGCAGCCCAGGGGGACAGGGTGTCCGGGGCTACACCTTC
d_gene: NA; v_gene: TRBV15; j_gene: TRBJ2-1; abundance: once; CDR3aa: CATSFNRESSYNEQFF; CDR3nt: TGTGCCACCAGTTTCAATCGGGAGTCGTCCTACAATGAGCAGTTCTTC
d_gene: TRBD1; v_gene: TRBV27; j_gene: TRBJ2-7; abundance: once; CDR3aa: CASRRTGVNEQYF; CDR3nt: TGTGCCAGCCGGCGGACAGGGGTGAACGAGCAGTACTTC
d_gene: NA; v_gene: TRBV29-1; j_gene: TRBJ2-3; abundance: NA; CDR3aa: CSVEVSGVWNTQYF; CDR3nt: TGCAGCGTTGAAGTTAGCGGTGTTTGGAATACGCAGTATTTT
d_gene: NA; v_gene: TRBV7-7; j_gene: TRBJ1-3; abundance: NA; CDR3aa: CASSSGTYSSGNTIYF; CDR3nt: TGTGCCAGCAGTTCCGGGACATACAGCTCTGGAAACACCATATATTTT
d_gene: NA; v_gene: TRBV24-1; j_gene: TRBJ2-1; abundance: once; CDR3aa: CATSDLPQGEVNEQFF; CDR3nt: TGTGCCACCAGTGATTTGCCCCAGGGCGAAGTCAATGAGCAGTTCTTC